These 30 T cell receptor beta chains originate from one sample sequenced in a study of cytomegalovirus exposure and HLA in healthy donors. PCR was performed using 60 Vbeta and 13 Jbeta primers. Data came from immunoSEQ multiplex PCR; TCRdb stores just in-frame clones and leaves some out. This table holds about 98,000 clones, about 81% found once. The specimen was PBMCs. These receptors all come from a man between 40 and 49 years old in good health and CMV-seronegative.

The chain has TRBV6-4 and TRBJ2-1; TRBD2 matches at 8 bases. The CDR3 length is 16 residues. CDR1 is MRHNA and CDR2 is SNTAGT in the germline V gene. V dropped 3 bases and J dropped 7; count of bases not matched to a gene: 11. CDR3: CASSDTDRGGWNEQFF. CDR3 nucleotide sequence: TGTGCCAGCAGTGATACCGACCGGGGGGGGTGGAATGAGCAGTTCTTC.

The chain employs TRBV10-3 and TRBJ1-1, with 8 positions matching TRBD1. V was pared by 8 bases and J by 1 base, with 3 bases of the junction left unmatched. The germline CDR1 and CDR2 sequences are ENHRY and SYGVKD. This CDR3 is 13 amino acids long. The CDR3 DNA sequence: TGTGCCATCCGTGGGACAGGGAACACTGAAGCTTTCTTT. Its protein product is CAIRGTGNTEAFF.

CDR3 sequence (DNA): TGCAGCGTTCCAAAGCGAGGGCCTCAAAGATATGGCTACACCTTC. Translating it yields CSVPKRGPQRYGYTF. The chain has TRBV29-1 and TRBJ1-2; D remains ambiguous. The V and J ends lost 5 bases and 5 bases respectively, with 21 bases between them. The CDR3 runs 15 residues. Germline V lookup: CDR1 SQVTM, CDR2 ANQGSEA. The full variable domain, rest sourced from reference TRBV29-1 and TRBJ1-2, is SAVISQKPSRDICQRGTSLTIQCQVDSQVTMMFWYRQQPGQSLTLIATANQGSEATYESGFVIDKFPISRPNLTFSTLTVSNMSPEDSSIYLCSVPKRGPQRYGYTFGSGTRLTVV.

Comment on this clone: One end of the junction does not line up with germline, which may come from a read error. CDR3 residues: CASSANTGNAEAFF. CDR3 nucleotide sequence: TGTGCCAGCAGCGCCAACACAGGGAACGCTGAAGCTTTCTTT. The gene calls are TRBV5-4 and TRBJ1-1, with D possibly matching TRBD1 (6 bases). This CDR3 contains 14 residues. The germline V gene encodes CDR1 SGHNT and CDR2 YYREEE (reference sequence).

This clone came up a few times. The chain is built from TRBV6-9 and TRBJ2-1; 13 nucleotides match TRBD2. V gave up 3 bases and J gave up 6 bases; unmatched junction bases: 8. Germline lookup yields CDR1 MNHGY and CDR2 SVAAGI. CDR3 length equals 17 residues. CDR3 residues: CASSYQLAGGPRNEQFF. The CDR3 region has the DNA TGTGCCAGCAGTTACCAACTAGCGGGGGGGCCTCGCAATGAGCAGTTCTTC.

The chain combines TRBV2 with TRBJ1-5, with D perhaps matching TRBD1 (6 bases). Per germline, CDR1 SNHLY and CDR2 FYNNEI. The CDR3 has 15 amino acids. V was trimmed by 6 bases and J by 0 bases, leaving 12 bases between them. The CDR3 sequence: CASSVGQYSNQPQHF. The CDR3 bases are TGTGCCAGCAGCGTAGGACAGTATAGCAATCAGCCCCAGCATTTT.

This clone was seen a handful of times. This chain connects TRBV11-2 to TRBJ1-2; perhaps TRBD1 as D (6 bases). Germline CDR1 is SGHAT and CDR2 is FQNNGV. The CDR3 is 15 amino acids. V was shortened by 7 bases and J by 3 bases, with 18 bases between the two germline ends. Here the CDR3 reads CASTRNTGWDYGYTF. The CDR3 nucleotides are TGTGCCAGCACCAGAAACACAGGGTGGGACTATGGCTACACCTTC.

This chain connects TRBV27 to TRBJ2-3; D remains unclear. CDR1 MNHEY and CDR2 SMNVEV come from the germline V gene (reference sequence). Trimming took 6 bases from V and 5 from J, leaving 12 bases between them. The CDR3 totals 13 residues. The CDR3 nucleotides read TGTGCCAGCAGACGCATCTCGGGAGATACGCAGTATTTT. Its protein product is CASRRISGDTQYF.

The gene calls are TRBV6-5 and TRBJ2-1; no firm D call. CDR1 is MNHEY and CDR2 is SVGAGI in the germline V gene. The V end lost 2 bases, the J end lost 0 bases, and 11 bases lay between the germline ends. The length of the CDR3 is 16 residues. CDR3 loop: CASSYDTHPSYNEQFF. DNA for the CDR3: TGTGCCAGCAGTTACGACACACACCCCTCCTACAATGAGCAGTTCTTC.

This chain connects TRBV6-1 to TRBJ1-2; no definite D call. The CDR3 totals 15 residues. Germline assignment: CDR1 MNHNS and CDR2 SASEGT. Trimming stripped 8 bases from V and 7 bases from J, with 23 bases between. CDR3 in amino acids: CASSRVAMQYTGYTF. CDR3 coding DNA: TGTGCCAGCTCTCGGGTGGCGATGCAATATACTGGCTACACCTTC.

The chain employs TRBV7-9 and TRBJ1-1; a weak D match, TRBD1 (5 bases). The CDR3 spans 12 residues. Germline V gene lookup returns CDR1 SEHNR and CDR2 FQNEAQ (reference sequence). Trimming left V 5 bases short and J 7 bases short, with 11 bases between. This CDR3 is CASSRGGGEAFF. The DNA for the CDR3 is TGTGCCAGCAGCCGCGGGGGGGGTGAAGCTTTCTTT. The complete variable domain, with remaining parts taken from reference TRBV7-9 and TRBJ1-1, reads DTGVSQNPRHKITKRGQNVTFRCDPISEHNRLYWYRQTLGQGPEFLTYFQNEAQLEKSRLLSDRFSAERPKGSFSTLEIQRTEQGDSAMYLCASSRGGGEAFFGQGTRLTVV.

This chain uses TRBV10-3 with TRBJ2-1; a possible D gene is TRBD1 (6 bases). CDR1 and CDR2 from the germline V gene are ENHRY and SYGVKD. Trimming removed 6 bases from V and 0 bases from J, with 15 bases in between. This CDR3 region has 16 residues. DNA of the CDR3: TGTGCCATCAGGGGCGCCGGACAGAGCTCCTACAATGAGCAGTTCTTC. It specifies CAIRGAGQSSYNEQFF.

This CDR3 reads CASSPGTGNSGNTIYF. In nucleotides, the CDR3 is TGTGCCAGCAGCCCCGGGACAGGGAACTCTGGAAACACCATATATTTT. The chain recombines TRBV7-8 with TRBJ1-3; 9 bases map to TRBD1. This CDR3 spans 16 amino acids. Germline V gene sequence: CDR1 SGHVS, CDR2 FQNEAQ. The ends lost 5 bases at V and 0 bases at J; junction bases unmatched: 5.

The chain links TRBV7-2 to TRBJ2-7; 11 bases map to TRBD2. Germline loops: CDR1 SGHTA, CDR2 FQGNSA. With 5 bases clipped from V and 7 bases from J, the junction kept 7 bases outside the gene matches. The CDR3 contains 14 residues. The CDR3 nucleotides are TGTGCCAGCAGCCAACTAGCGGGGGCCGGGGAGCAGTACTTC. Translation: CASSQLAGAGEQYF.

V and J are TRBV28 and TRBJ1-6; maybe TRBD1 (5 bases). Germline lookup yields CDR1 MDHEN and CDR2 SYDVKM. V was clipped by 5 bases and J by 5 bases, with 22 bases between them. CDR3 length: 18 residues. In DNA, the CDR3 is TGTGCCAGCAGTCCCCCGGGGGGGGTCCCCCATAATAATTCACCCCTCCACTTT. It is translated as CASSPPGGVPHNNSPLHF.

The J gene is TRBJ2-1, the V gene TRBV5-1, with 8 bases fitting TRBD2. The CDR3 consists of 15 residues. Germline V gives CDR1 SGHRS, CDR2 YFSETQ. V lost 5 bases and J lost 6; bases outside the gene matches: 10. CDR3 DNA: TGCGCCAGCAGTACCGCGGCCGGGGGGGTCAATGAGCAGTTCTTC. This codes for CASSTAAGGVNEQFF.

The rearrangement links TRBV6-4 to TRBJ2-1; 10 nucleotides agree with TRBD2. V lost 2 bases, J lost 6 bases, and 4 bases stayed unmatched. This CDR3 has 15 amino acids. Germline CDR1 reads MRHNA; CDR2 reads SNTAGT. The CDR3 region has the DNA TGTGCCAGCAGTGACGAGCGGGGGGGGAGCAATGAGCAGTTCTTC. Translating it yields CASSDERGGSNEQFF.

This chain connects TRBV6-5 to TRBJ1-5, with 9 bases fitting TRBD1. This CDR3 spans 15 amino acids. Looked up from germline, CDR1 is MNHEY and CDR2 is SVGAGI. V was clipped by 6 bases and J by 4 bases; unmatched bases: 7. This chain's CDR3 is CASRTTGTGNQPQHF. The CDR3 region has the DNA TGTGCCAGCAGAACTACCGGGACAGGGAATCAGCCCCAGCATTTT.

Details on this clone: Other nucleotide sequences from this sample produce the same CDR3. The chain combines TRBV5-1 with TRBJ2-2; 7 bases match TRBD1. The V gene's germline CDR1 is SGHRS and CDR2 YFSETQ. After removal of 0 bases from V and 1 base from J, the junction contained 0 bases not matched to a gene. This CDR3 is built from 15 residues. The CDR3, as DNA: TGCGCCAGCAGCTTGGGACAGGGGAACACCGGGGAGCTGTTTTTT. It is translated as CASSLGQGNTGELFF.

The V gene is TRBV5-6, the J gene TRBJ2-2, with D maybe TRBD2 (6 bases). This CDR3 is 16 amino acids long. CDR1 is SGHDT and CDR2 is YYEEEE in the germline V gene. V lost 2 bases and J 0 bases, leaving 11 bases between the germline ends. CDR3 loop: CASSLVRGTNTGELFF. The CDR3 bases are TGTGCCAGCAGCTTAGTTCGGGGGACGAACACCGGGGAGCTGTTTTTT.

The chain is built from TRBV30 and TRBJ1-3; 11 bases are a match to TRBD1. The V gene's germline CDR1 is GTSNPN and CDR2 SVGIG (reference sequence). The CDR3 has 15 residues. V lost 7 bases and J lost 7; bases outside the gene matches: 12. CDR3 loop: CASKDRGLLGNTIYF. The CDR3 bases are TGTGCCTCAAAGGACAGGGGGCTATTAGGTAACACCATATATTTT.

For the CDR3, the DNA is TGCAGCGTTGCCACGATCCAGGGGGCTTTTGAGTATTTT. Translating it yields CSVATIQGAFEYF. The chain employs TRBV29-1 and TRBJ2-3; the match to TRBD1 covers 8 bases. Germline lookup yields CDR1 SQVTM and CDR2 ANQGSEA. Trimming took 4 bases from V and 13 from J; bases not matched to a gene: 13. The CDR3 runs 13 residues.

In this sample, this clone turned up once. The J gene is TRBJ2-5, the V gene TRBV4-3; TRBD1 matches 7 bases. The J call may be mistaken, given a closer DNA end match to TRBJ2-7. Germline V gene sequence: CDR1 LGHNA, CDR2 YSLEER. CDR3 length: 14 amino acids. The CDR3 DNA reads as TGCGCCAGCAGCCATAGCCGGGACAGCTACGAGCAGTACTTC. Translation: CASSHSRDSYEQYF.

This clone was picked up a small number of times. The chain links TRBV29-1 to TRBJ2-7; D might be TRBD1 (5 bases). Germline V gives CDR1 SQVTM, CDR2 ANQGSEA. The germline V and J ends were trimmed by 5 bases and 0 bases, with 14 bases remaining between them. This CDR3 region has 14 residues. CDR3 amino acids: CSVRDSRDSYEQYF. In DNA form, the CDR3 reads TGCAGCGTTAGAGACAGTAGGGACTCCTACGAGCAGTACTTC.

V is TRBV9 and J is TRBJ2-5; a possible D gene is TRBD1 (6 bases). CDR3 size: 16 residues. Trimming shortened V by 0 bases and J by 4 bases, and 16 bases separated the two germline ends. Looked up from germline, CDR1 is SGDLS and CDR2 is YYNGEE. CDR3 in DNA: TGTGCCAGCAGCGTAGGCGACGCAAAAGGGGGAGAGACCCAGTACTTC. It yields the protein CASSVGDAKGGETQYF.

This clone was picked up a small number of times. The chain uses TRBV5-1 and TRBJ1-4, with TRBD1 matching 8 bases. Unmatched junction bases numbered 8, after V lost 5 bases and J lost 8 bases. Germline V gene lookup returns CDR1 SGHRS and CDR2 YFSETQ. This CDR3 region has 14 residues. CDR3 residues: CASRPDRVGEKLFF. The CDR3 DNA reads TGCGCCAGCAGACCGGACAGGGTGGGCGAAAAACTGTTTTTT.

The chain carries TRBV5-6 and TRBJ2-4, with TRBD2 as a possible D gene (5 bases). V lost 2 bases and J 3 bases, leaving 21 bases between the germline ends. Germline CDR1 SGHDT, CDR2 YYEEEE. The CDR3 runs to 18 residues. The CDR3 spells CASSFFPDSLWGKNIQYF. CDR3 nucleotide sequence: TGTGCCAGCAGCTTTTTCCCGGACTCCCTGTGGGGCAAAAACATTCAGTACTTC.

V gene TRBV28 combines with J gene TRBJ2-6, with TRBD1 matching over 11 bases. The J segment lost 1 base and the V segment lost 5 bases, leaving 4 bases of the junction unmatched. Per germline, CDR1 MDHEN and CDR2 SYDVKM. The CDR3 totals 17 residues. The DNA of the CDR3 is TGTGCCAGCAGTAACCGGGACAGGGGGTCTGGGGCCAACGTCCTGACTTTC. It yields the protein CASSNRDRGSGANVLTF.

This chain joins TRBV5-6 and TRBJ2-6; 9 bases line up with TRBD1. Trimming at V came to 4 bases and at J to 2 bases, leaving 7 bases not matched to a gene. CDR3 length: 17 amino acids. The germline V gene has CDR1 SGHDT and CDR2 YYEEEE. The CDR3 region has the DNA TGTGCCAGCAGCCCCGGGACAGGGTATCCTGGGGCCAACGTCCTGACTTTC. It yields the protein CASSPGTGYPGANVLTF.

CDR3: CASSQDQGPVGAFF. The CDR3 DNA is TGCGCCAGCAGCCAAGATCAGGGGCCAGTGGGAGCTTTCTTT. J is TRBJ1-1 and V is TRBV4-3, with D possibly matching TRBD1 (6 bases). Germline V gene data show CDR1 as LGHNA and CDR2 as YSLEER. The CDR3 extends over 14 amino acids. V lost 0 bases to trimming and J lost 10 bases, with 15 bases between them.